Listed below are T cell receptor beta chains from one sample, sequenced in a study of blood T cell repertoires in COVID-19. Repertoires were generated with immunoSEQ multiplex PCR, while TCRdb's copy carries only in-frame clones and drops some. The data show fewer than 200,000 clones, with 92% seen just once and around 4.6% held by the top ten. Sequencing used peripheral blood. These receptors originate from a young man with COVID-19, enrolled during active disease. The CDR3 runs from the conserved cysteine through the conserved F or W. The D gene is left open where the match is weak. Clone size is given for some rows only: seen once, a few or many times, or a class if the clone is expanded.

CASSPPYHRGRNTEAFF,TGTGCCAGCAGCCCTCCCTACCACAGGGGGAGGAACACTGAAGCTTTCTTT,TRBV7-9,.,17,TRBJ1-1,TRBD1
CASTTGGSTEAFF,TGTGCCAGCACGACAGGGGGAAGCACTGAAGCTTTCTTT,TRBV2,.,13,TRBJ1-1,TRBD1
CASSSGPGTGGSEQFF,TGTGCCAGCAGCTCAGGTCCCGGGACAGGGGGTAGTGAGCAGTTCTTC,TRBV5-6,once,16,TRBJ2-1,TRBD1
CASSQAAGGLYETQYF,TGCGCCAGCAGCCAAGCAGCGGGAGGGCTTTATGAGACCCAGTACTTC,TRBV4-3,.,16,TRBJ2-5,TRBD2
CASSTDTAYEQYF,TGTGCCAGCAGTACGGACACCGCCTACGAGCAGTACTTC,TRBV6-5,.,13,TRBJ2-7,.
CASKGTSGYNEQFF,TGTGCCAGCAAGGGGACTAGCGGGTACAATGAGCAGTTCTTC,TRBV2,.,14,TRBJ2-1,TRBD2
CASSNNRGLNTEAFF,TGTGCCAGTAGTAATAACAGGGGGCTGAACACTGAAGCTTTCTTT,TRBV6-2/TRBV6-3,.,15,TRBJ1-1,TRBD1
CATTNMGSTGEQYF,TGTGCCACCACGAACATGGGTTCGACGGGCGAGCAGTACTTC,TRBV28,.,14,TRBJ2-7,.
CASSPGQGEDGYTF,TGTGCCAGCTCACCCGGACAGGGAGAAGATGGCTACACCTTC,TRBV18,.,14,TRBJ1-2,TRBD1
CASSLQGSGAFF,TGTGCCAGCAGTCTCCAGGGAAGTGGCGCTTTCTTT,TRBV28,.,12,TRBJ1-1,.
CASSYQGYTF,TGTGCCAGCAGTTATCAGGGCTACACCTTC,TRBV28,.,10,TRBJ1-2,.
CASSLGLNDRQGGEKLFF,TGTGCCAGCAGCTTAGGATTAAACGACCGGCAGGGAGGGGAAAAACTGTTTTTT,TRBV7-9,once,18,TRBJ1-4,.
CASSLNAGGDQPQHF,TGTGCCAGCAGCTTAAACGCGGGTGGGGATCAGCCCCAGCATTTT,TRBV7-2,once,15,TRBJ1-5,.
CATSPTPWTGDYGYTF,TGTGCCACCAGTCCTACTCCCTGGACAGGGGACTATGGCTACACCTTC,TRBV24-1,.,16,TRBJ1-2,TRBD1
CASSLSSGDTIYNEQFF,TGTGCCAGCAGTTTGTCTAGCGGCGATACAATCTACAATGAGCAGTTCTTC,TRBV27,.,17,TRBJ2-1,TRBD2
CASSSPLTSGPPETQYF,TGTGCCAGCAGCTCCCCTCTAACTAGCGGGCCTCCAGAGACCCAGTACTTC,TRBV27,.,17,TRBJ2-5,TRBD2
CASSEGRVPYNEQFF,TGTGCCAGCAGTGAAGGGAGGGTCCCCTACAATGAGCAGTTCTTC,TRBV6-1,.,15,TRBJ2-1,.
CASKGAARLEQYF,TGTGCCAGCAAGGGGGCAGCCCGCCTCGAGCAGTACTTC,TRBV7-2,.,13,TRBJ2-7,TRBD1
CASSGDRVRVQGRGEEETQYF,TGCGCCAGCAGCGGAGACAGGGTCCGGGTTCAAGGTCGAGGTGAGGAAGAGACCCAGTACTTC,TRBV5-1,.,21,TRBJ2-5,TRBD1
CATRKRGTEAFF,TGTGCCACCAGGAAGCGAGGGACTGAAGCTTTCTTT,TRBV24-1,.,12,TRBJ1-1,.
CASSNGQGRSYEQYF,TGTGCCAGCAGCAATGGACAGGGGAGGTCCTACGAGCAGTACTTC,TRBV21-1,.,15,TRBJ2-7,.
CASSLYPELADTGELFF,TGTGCCAGCAGTTTATACCCGGAACTTGCGGACACCGGGGAGCTGTTTTTT,TRBV27,few,17,TRBJ2-2,.
CASSSQGTRKSYEQYF,TGTGCCAGTAGCTCCCAGGGGACTAGAAAATCCTACGAGCAGTACTTC,TRBV19,.,16,TRBJ2-7,TRBD2
CSGRDSRVREQFF,TGCAGCGGGCGGGACTCCCGGGTGAGAGAGCAGTTCTTC,TRBV29-1,.,13,TRBJ2-1,.
CASSQDRGGGVYNEQFF,TGTGCCAGCAGCCAAGATAGAGGCGGGGGGGTTTACAATGAGCAGTTCTTC,TRBV4-2,.,17,TRBJ2-1,TRBD2
CASKSWPEPRSGTDTQYF,TGTGCCAGTAAATCGTGGCCAGAACCGAGGTCAGGCACAGATACGCAGTATTTT,TRBV19,.,18,TRBJ2-3,.
CASSLAGGRASEQYF,TGTGCCAGCAGCTTGGCTGGCGGGAGGGCCTCCGAGCAGTACTTC,TRBV5-4,.,15,TRBJ2-7,TRBD2
CATEMTPLYGYTF,TGCGCCACGGAAATGACACCTCTCTATGGCTACACCTTC,TRBV10-2,.,13,TRBJ1-2,.
CASRGQLNTEAFF,TGTGCCAGCAGGGGACAGCTGAACACTGAAGCTTTCTTT,TRBV7-2,.,13,TRBJ1-1,TRBD1
CASSQDRDTYSPLHF,TGCGCCAGCAGCCAGGACCGGGACACCTATTCACCCCTCCACTTT,TRBV4-3,.,15,TRBJ1-6,.
CASSSQQLAKNIQYF,TGTGCCAGCAGTTCACAACAGCTAGCCAAAAACATTCAGTACTTC,TRBV28,.,15,TRBJ2-4,.
CASSQDRGRTGELFF,TGTGCCAGCAGCCAGGACAGGGGAAGGACCGGGGAGCTGTTTTTT,TRBV6-2/TRBV6-3,.,15,TRBJ2-2,TRBD1
CASEVDRAQNTEAFF,TGTGCCAGTGAGGTAGACAGGGCGCAGAACACTGAAGCTTTCTTT,TRBV2,.,15,TRBJ1-1,TRBD1
CASSQIPGQRGNTIYF,TGTGCCAGCAGCCAAATCCCTGGACAGAGGGGAAACACCATATATTTT,TRBV3-1/TRBV3-2,.,16,TRBJ1-3,.
CASSERGGTGLYEQYF,TGCGCCAGCAGCGAAAGGGGTGGGACAGGCCTCTACGAGCAGTACTTC,TRBV4-3,.,16,TRBJ2-7,TRBD1
CASSATVYEQYF,TGTGCCAGCAGCGCAACAGTCTACGAGCAGTACTTC,TRBV6-5,.,12,TRBJ2-7,.
CASSQGGGMNTEAFF,TGCGCCAGCAGCCAAGGGGGCGGCATGAACACTGAAGCTTTCTTT,TRBV4-3,.,15,TRBJ1-1,.
CASSVHSEAYYEQYF,TGTGCCAGCAGCGTACACTCGGAAGCGTACTACGAGCAGTACTTC,TRBV9,once,15,TRBJ2-7,.
CASRAGTAIFVDF,TGTGCCAGCAGAGCCGGGACAGCCATTTTTGTGGATTTT,TRBV28,.,13,TRBJ1-3,TRBD1
CASSLGTGENYEQYF,TGCGCCAGCAGCCTTGGGACAGGTGAAAACTACGAGCAGTACTTC,TRBV23-1,.,15,TRBJ2-7,TRBD1
CASSQVFRAGGDRDGYTF,TGCGCCAGCAGCCAAGTCTTTAGGGCAGGGGGCGATCGGGATGGCTACACCTTC,TRBV4-3,.,18,TRBJ1-2,TRBD1
CATSREGGGVYQETQYF,TGTGCCACCAGCAGAGAGGGCGGGGGAGTCTACCAAGAGACCCAGTACTTC,TRBV15,.,17,TRBJ2-5,TRBD2
CASSLEQGSVYGYTF,TGTGCCAGCAGCTTAGAGCAGGGAAGTGTCTATGGCTACACCTTC,TRBV7-9,.,15,TRBJ1-2,.
CASSVGTSRKETQYF,TGTGCCAGCAGCGTAGGGACTAGCAGGAAAGAGACCCAGTACTTC,TRBV9,.,15,TRBJ2-5,TRBD2
CASRGQGGFYEQYF,TGTGCCAGCAGGGGACAGGGTGGATTCTACGAGCAGTACTTC,TRBV28,.,14,TRBJ2-7,TRBD1
CASSLVVQGAYEQYF,TGTGCCAGCAGCTTAGTGGTGCAGGGCGCCTACGAGCAGTACTTC,TRBV7-2,.,15,TRBJ2-7,.
CASSEWEMNTEAFF,TGTGCCAGCAGTGAATGGGAGATGAACACTGAAGCTTTCTTT,TRBV25-1,.,14,TRBJ1-1,.
CASSPDSWSLTGELFF,TGTGCCAGCAGCCCAGACAGCTGGAGTCTAACCGGGGAGCTGTTTTTT,TRBV9,.,16,TRBJ2-2,.
CASSLRAMGGETQYF,TGTGCCAGCAGCTTACGGGCCATGGGGGGGGAGACCCAGTACTTC,TRBV7-6,.,15,TRBJ2-5,TRBD2
CASSPGTDTQYF,TGTGCCAGCTCACCCGGCACAGATACGCAGTATTTT,TRBV18,.,12,TRBJ2-3,.
CSVAGTSGFNEQFF,TGCAGCGTTGCCGGGACTAGCGGATTCAATGAGCAGTTCTTC,TRBV29-1,once,14,TRBJ2-1,TRBD2
CASSQIPGQGYGYTF,TGTGCCAGCAGCCAGATTCCGGGACAGGGCTATGGCTACACCTTC,TRBV14,.,15,TRBJ1-2,TRBD1
CASSEGWRVTEQYF,TGTGCCAGTAGTGAGGGATGGAGGGTAACCGAGCAGTACTTC,TRBV19,.,14,TRBJ2-7,.
CASSPTGNEQYF,TGTGCCAGCAGCCCCACAGGGAACGAGCAGTACTTC,TRBV6-5,.,12,TRBJ2-7,.
CAWSVLSYNSPLHF,TGTGCCTGGAGTGTACTTAGCTATAATTCACCCCTCCACTTT,TRBV30,.,14,TRBJ1-6,.
CASSPLNIGRSGANVLTF,TGTGCCAGCTCACCACTTAATATAGGCAGGTCTGGGGCCAACGTCCTGACTTTC,TRBV18,.,18,TRBJ2-6,.
CASSPFRDRANYGYTF,TGTGCCAGCAGCCCTTTCCGGGACAGGGCTAACTATGGCTACACCTTC,TRBV6-2/TRBV6-3,.,16,TRBJ1-2,TRBD1